This paragraph covers one T cell receptor beta chain sequence. The sample originates from a study of technical replicates of blood from a few donors. Method: immunoSEQ multiplex PCR; TCRdb's copy keeps in-frame clones and lacks some. The sample carries 60,000 to 85,000 clones, around 97% recorded once. This CDR3 spans 15 amino acids. In germline, CDR1 is LNHDA, CDR2 SQIVND (reference sequence). V was clipped by 6 bases and J by 7 bases; unmatched bases: 7. Sequenced input: T cells isolated from PBMCs. This TCR was sampled from a human donor in good health. The chain uses TRBV19 and TRBJ1-4; 11 nucleotides line up with TRBD1. CDR3 DNA: TGTGCCAGTAGGGACAGGGGGCGAACCGCTGAAAAACTGTTTTTT. This sequence encodes CASRDRGRTAEKLFF. The full variable domain, its missing parts supplied by reference TRBV19 and TRBJ1-4, is DGGITQSPKYLFRKEGQNVTLSCEQNLNHDAMYWYRQDPGQGLRLIYYSQIVNDFQKGDIAEGYSVSREKKESFPLTVTSAQKNPTAFYLCASRDRGRTAEKLFFGSGTQLSVL.